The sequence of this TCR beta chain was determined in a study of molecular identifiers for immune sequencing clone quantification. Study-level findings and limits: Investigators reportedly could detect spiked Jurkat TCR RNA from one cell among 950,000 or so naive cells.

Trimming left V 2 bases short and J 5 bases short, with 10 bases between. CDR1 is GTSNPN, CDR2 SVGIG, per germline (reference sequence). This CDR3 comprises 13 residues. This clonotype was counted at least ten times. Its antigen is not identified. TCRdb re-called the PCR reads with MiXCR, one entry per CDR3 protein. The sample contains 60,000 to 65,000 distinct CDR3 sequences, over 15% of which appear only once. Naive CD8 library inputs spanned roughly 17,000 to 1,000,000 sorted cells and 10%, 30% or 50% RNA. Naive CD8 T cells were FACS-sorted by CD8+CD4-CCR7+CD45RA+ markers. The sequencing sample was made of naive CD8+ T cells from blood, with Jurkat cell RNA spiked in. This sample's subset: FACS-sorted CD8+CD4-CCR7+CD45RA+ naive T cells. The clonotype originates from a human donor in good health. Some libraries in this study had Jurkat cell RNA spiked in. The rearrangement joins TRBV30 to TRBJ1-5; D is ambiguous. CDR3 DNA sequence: TGTGCCTGGAGTCTTCAGGCCGATCAGCCCCAGCATTTT. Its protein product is CAWSLQADQPQHF.